These T cell receptor beta chains were read from a single sample in a study of control samples from healthy donors and cancer patients. Some clones are missing from TCRdb's copy, which holds only in-frame ones; the method was immunoSEQ multiplex PCR. The data hold some 120,000 clones, with about 93% observed a single time. Sequencing was done on a sample of PBMCs. These receptors all stem from a middle-aged man with head and neck cancer. CDR3s include the opening cysteine and the closing phenylalanine or tryptophan. The D gene is left open where the match is weak.

>NA|TRBV19|TRBJ1-2
CASSRTTGYLGGYTF
>NA|TRBV3-1/TRBV3-2|TRBJ2-3
CASSQGGYTDTQYF
>TRBD1|TRBV6-2/TRBV6-3|TRBJ1-3
CASSYATWGTGGNTIYF
>TRBD1|TRBV7-9|TRBJ2-3
CASSLGQGQNTDTQYF
>TRBD2|TRBV6-6|TRBJ2-3
CASSERGSTDTQYF
>NA|TRBV30|TRBJ2-2
CAGVAPNTGELFF
>NA|TRBV29-1|TRBJ1-1
CSVRGRWSTEAFF
>TRBD1|TRBV24-1|TRBJ1-5
CATSDPTGGEPQHF
>TRBD1|TRBV4-1|TRBJ1-2
CASSASPPETGTYGYTF
>NA|TRBV6-2/TRBV6-3|TRBJ2-6
CASSYVLSGANVLTF
>NA|TRBV6-6|TRBJ1-6
CASSYSNYSPLHF
>TRBD1|TRBV27|TRBJ2-1
CASSRTGFNEQFF
>NA|TRBV3-1/TRBV3-2|TRBJ1-3
CASKSSGNTIYF
>NA|TRBV27|TRBJ2-1
CASSNRVLGYNEQFF
>TRBD1|TRBV12-3/TRBV12-4|TRBJ1-2
CASSLRGKYGYTF
>TRBD2|TRBV6-9|TRBJ2-1
CASSSASGSPLNEQFF
>TRBD1|TRBV10-3|TRBJ1-3
CAIQGTGGSGNTIYF
>NA|TRBV28|TRBJ1-1
CASSLFGLGAFF
>NA|TRBV2|TRBJ2-7
CARRQFSYEQYF
>NA|TRBV3-1/TRBV3-2|TRBJ1-1
CASSQGTGNTEAFF
>NA|TRBV18|TRBJ1-1
CASSQGMSTEAFF
>TRBD1|TRBV7-2|TRBJ1-4
CASSPGQGFEKLFF
>NA|TRBV5-4|TRBJ2-7
CASWAQGNSYEQYF
>NA|TRBV5-1|TRBJ2-7
CASSLEGAREQYF
>TRBD2|TRBV24-1|TRBJ2-7
CATSESGSYEQYF
>NA|TRBV6-5|TRBJ2-2
CASRYYLASGELFF
>NA|TRBV6-5|TRBJ1-3
CASTQTAGRGNTIYF
>TRBD2|TRBV2|TRBJ2-7
CASSEESGLAGGYQYF
>NA|TRBV15|TRBJ2-1
CATSRGGSSYNEQFF
>NA|TRBV24-1|TRBJ1-3
CATSDPNDIGGNTIYF
>NA|TRBV19|TRBJ2-3
CASSKPFGDTQYF
>NA|TRBV6-5|TRBJ2-7
CASRAQGGHEQYF
>NA|TRBV4-3|TRBJ2-1
CASSQGPDSYNEQFF
>NA|TRBV5-1|TRBJ1-2
CASSSGGLDNYGYTF
>NA|TRBV28|TRBJ2-5
CASTLGETQYF
>TRBD2|TRBV11-2|TRBJ2-3
CASSSSGGAGDTQYF
>NA|TRBV15|TRBJ2-2
CATRGTPHPGGELFF
>NA|TRBV5-6|TRBJ1-1
CASSLYGAGENTEAFF
>NA|TRBV10-3|TRBJ1-4
CAIKRLINEKLFF
>NA|TRBV11-1|TRBJ2-5
CASSISVGKETQYF
>TRBD1|TRBV5-1|TRBJ2-3
CASSFENRGIYYNSTDTQYF
>NA|TRBV6-2/TRBV6-3|TRBJ2-7
CASSYPNNYPYEQYF
>TRBD2|TRBV19|TRBJ2-2
CASSRLGTTSGNTGELFF
>TRBD2|TRBV30|TRBJ2-7
CAWKSGGFGGSYEQYF
>NA|TRBV12-3/TRBV12-4|TRBJ2-5
CASSPHRQETQYF
>NA|TRBV28|TRBJ2-7
CASSLQRGKYEQYF
>NA|TRBV7-2|TRBJ1-6
CASSPRDPRSPLHF
>NA|TRBV15|TRBJ1-5
CATSRARGGQPQHF
>TRBD1|TRBV5-5|TRBJ1-2
CASSTRGQGGGYTF
>NA|TRBV3-1/TRBV3-2|TRBJ2-6
CASSPRTFSGANVLTF
>NA|TRBV28|TRBJ1-1
CASMWNTEAFF
>NA|TRBV10-3|TRBJ1-6
CAISLQGGNSPLHF
>NA|TRBV20-1|TRBJ1-1
CSAGGQSEAFF